These 26 T cell receptor beta chains came from one sample sequenced in a study of a mutant IDH1 vaccine in newly diagnosed glioma. These receptors have no known antigen. The time point here: week 23, last vaccination. Topical imiquimod accompanied each vaccine dose, which consisted of 300 ug of mutant IDH1 20-mer peptide. Assay: immunoSEQ multiplex PCR; the TCRdb copy retains only in-frame clones and omits some. The data contain about 55,000 clones, 75% to 90% of them singletons. The specimen was PBMCs, collected from a glioma patient whose treatment included an IDH1 peptide vaccine. These receptors all come from a middle-aged man with glioma.

This clone is a singleton in its sample. The rearrangement uses TRBV6-1 and TRBJ1-1; TRBD1 matches at 7 bases. CDR1 and CDR2 (germline): MNHNS, SASEGT. The CDR3 has 15 residues. With 5 bases clipped from V and 2 bases from J, the junction kept 8 bases outside the gene matches. Here the CDR3 reads CASSHRTGPNTEAFF. The CDR3 DNA reads as TGTGCCAGCAGTCACCGGACAGGACCTAACACTGAAGCTTTCTTT.

The chain carries TRBV30 and TRBJ2-1; 7 bases map to TRBD1. The CDR3 spans 12 residues. Germline values: CDR1 GTSNPN, CDR2 SVGIG (reference sequence). The V gene end was trimmed by 3 bases and the J gene end by 9 bases; junction bases not matched to a gene: 5. The CDR3 DNA reads as TGTGCCTGGAGCGCAACAGGGGCTGAGCAGTTCTTC. Its translation: CAWSATGAEQFF.

V and J are TRBV30 and TRBJ2-5; 9 nucleotides line up with TRBD2. Trimming at V came to 3 bases and at J to 4 bases, leaving 9 bases not matched to a gene. CDR1 GTSNPN and CDR2 SVGIG come from the germline V gene (reference sequence). The CDR3 has 15 amino acids. The CDR3 bases are TGTGCCTGGAGACTGGGCGGGGGGGCAGTAGAGACCCAGTACTTC. It codes for CAWRLGGGAVETQYF.

The J gene is TRBJ1-1, the V gene TRBV6-4; D unresolved. This CDR3 has 15 residues. Germline CDR1 MRHNA, CDR2 SNTAGT. V was trimmed by 0 bases and J by 0 bases, leaving 8 bases between them. Written as DNA, the CDR3 is TGTGCCAGCAGTGACTCGTTCGGGCTGAACACTGAAGCTTTCTTT. This codes for CASSDSFGLNTEAFF.

Only a few counts were recorded for this clone. The chain carries TRBV4-2 and TRBJ2-1; 12 positions match TRBD2. This CDR3 is 17 amino acids long. Germline V gene data show CDR1 as LGHNA and CDR2 as YNFKEQ. Unmatched junction bases numbered 7, after V lost 1 base and J lost 6 bases. The CDR3 nucleotides read TGTGCCAGCAGCCAAGGGGCTAGCGGGGGGGCCCGCAATGAGCAGTTCTTC. This encodes CASSQGASGGARNEQFF.

This chain connects TRBV18 to TRBJ1-3; D ambiguous. CDR1 is KGHSH, CDR2 LQKENI, per germline. Deletions cut 5 bases from V and 0 bases from J, with 14 bases between. The CDR3 consists of 16 residues. CDR3 nucleotides: TGTGCCAGCTCAGAGGCGTGGCAGACCTCTGGAAACACCATATATTTT. It is translated as CASSEAWQTSGNTIYF.

The CDR3, as DNA: TGCGCCAGCAGCTTTTCCCGGACAGGCTTGACCGGGGAGCTGTTTTTT. Encoded protein: CASSFSRTGLTGELFF. The V call is TRBV5-1, the J call TRBJ2-2, with 7 bases matching TRBD1. After removal of 2 bases from V and 5 bases from J, the junction contained 9 bases not matched to a gene. In germline, CDR1 is SGHRS, CDR2 YFSETQ. The CDR3 length is 16 residues.

The chain joins TRBV5-1 to TRBJ2-7; TRBD2 aligns across 7 bases. Germline CDR1 and CDR2: SGHRS and YFSETQ. V gave up 7 bases and J gave up 2 bases; unmatched junction bases: 12. This CDR3 has 15 amino acids. The CDR3 is CASGEGRSLPYEQYF. Written as DNA, the CDR3 is TGCGCCAGCGGGGAGGGACGGAGCCTCCCCTACGAGCAGTACTTC.

V and J are TRBV7-9 and TRBJ1-6; the match to TRBD1 covers 8 bases. J was trimmed by 8 bases and V by 4 bases; bases with no gene match: 1. From germline, CDR1 is SEHNR and CDR2 FQNEAQ (reference sequence). The CDR3 extends over 13 amino acids. The CDR3 loop reads CASSSQGDSPLHF. CDR3 nucleotides: TGTGCCAGCAGCTCACAGGGGGATTCACCCCTCCACTTT. The full variable domain, its missing parts supplied by reference TRBV7-9 and TRBJ1-6, is DTGVSQNPRHKITKRGQNVTFRCDPISEHNRLYWYRQTLGQGPEFLTYFQNEAQLEKSRLLSDRFSAERPKGSFSTLEIQRTEQGDSAMYLCASSSQGDSPLHFGNGTRLTVT.

The gene calls are TRBV6-5 and TRBJ2-3; 8 bases align to TRBD2. The germline gives CDR1 MNHEY, CDR2 SVGAGI. The V and J ends lost 4 bases and 4 bases, in that order; junction bases with no gene match: 10. CDR3 length: 16 amino acids. For the CDR3, the DNA is TGTGCCAGCAGTTTAACCTTAGCGGGGCAGGCAGATACGCAGTATTTT. Its translation: CASSLTLAGQADTQYF.

V and J are TRBV18 and TRBJ2-7; D not certain. V dropped 3 bases and J dropped 5 bases, with 11 bases sitting between them. Germline assignment: CDR1 KGHSH and CDR2 LQKENI. CDR3 size: 13 residues. The CDR3 spells CASSPASDNEQYF. For the CDR3, the DNA is TGTGCCAGCTCACCGGCTTCCGACAACGAGCAGTACTTC. Full variable domain (outside the CDR3, taken from reference TRBV18 and TRBJ2-7): NAGVMQNPRHLVRRRGQEARLRCSPMKGHSHVYWYRQLPEEGLKFMVYLQKENIIDESGMPKERFSAEFPKEGPSILRIQQVVRGDSAAYFCASSPASDNEQYFGPGTRLTVT.

The rearrangement uses TRBV5-4 and TRBJ2-2; D gene ambiguous. Germline assignment: CDR1 SGHNT and CDR2 YYREEE (reference sequence). V shed 0 bases and J shed 1 base, with 4 bases lying between them. The CDR3 sequence is 14 residues long. The CDR3: CASSLELNTGELFF. The CDR3 nucleotides read TGTGCCAGCAGCTTGGAACTGAACACCGGGGAGCTGTTTTTT.

This sequence joins TRBV2 and TRBJ1-5; 7 positions match TRBD1. Germline V gene lookup returns CDR1 SNHLY and CDR2 FYNNEI. V shed 5 bases, J shed 5 bases, and the junction held 9 bases outside the gene matches. The CDR3 covers 15 residues. In DNA form, the CDR3 reads TGTGCCAGCAGTTATGACAGGGCCCTCGATCAGCCCCAGCATTTT. Protein product: CASSYDRALDQPQHF.

The J gene is TRBJ1-2, the V gene TRBV9; D is undetermined. CDR1 is SGDLS, CDR2 YYNGEE, per germline. The length of the CDR3 is 13 residues. The V and J ends lost 4 bases and 2 bases respectively, with 9 bases between them. The CDR3 DNA is TGTGCCAGCAGCCCTCGTAGGAACTATGGCTACACCTTC. Its translation is CASSPRRNYGYTF. Complete variable domain (other parts from reference TRBV9 and TRBJ1-2): DSGVTQTPKHLITATGQRVTLRCSPRSGDLSVYWYQQSLDQGLQFLIQYYNGEERAKGNILERFSAQQFPDLHSELNLSSLELGDSALYFCASSPRRNYGYTFGSGTRLTVV.

The V gene is TRBV2, the J gene TRBJ2-1; D not certain. The V end was cut by 8 bases, the J end by 5 bases, with 13 bases between. Germline V lookup: CDR1 SNHLY, CDR2 FYNNEI. This CDR3 spans 13 amino acids. The CDR3 nucleotides are TGTGCCAGCGTTGGAATGACGGACAATGAGCAGTTCTTC. It translates to CASVGMTDNEQFF.

This rearrangement joins TRBV2 to TRBJ2-5, with a tentative D call TRBD1 (6 bases). The CDR3 sequence is 15 residues long. Germline values: CDR1 SNHLY, CDR2 FYNNEI. The ends were cut back, 5 bases at V and 2 bases at J, with 15 bases in the middle. The CDR3 loop reads CASSLRVGTQETQYF. The CDR3 DNA reads TGTGCCAGCAGTCTGAGGGTCGGGACACAAGAGACCCAGTACTTC.

This clone was counted between two and nine times. The rearrangement links TRBV6-1 to TRBJ1-1, with D perhaps TRBD1 (5 bases). The ends were cut back, 5 bases at V and 8 bases at J, with 12 bases in the middle. The CDR3 runs to 12 residues. In germline, CDR1 is MNHNS, CDR2 SASEGT. Here the CDR3 reads CASSLERGEAFF. CDR3 coding DNA: TGTGCCAGCAGTTTAGAGCGGGGGGAAGCTTTCTTT.

This clone was observed a single time. J is TRBJ1-5 and V is TRBV6-1; D call uncertain. CDR1 is MNHNS and CDR2 is SASEGT in the germline V gene. Trimming removed 5 bases at V and 4 bases at J, with 9 bases between. The CDR3 length is 13 residues. This chain's CDR3 is CASSPGLNQPQHF. CDR3 DNA: TGTGCCAGCAGTCCGGGCCTGAATCAGCCCCAGCATTTT.

In DNA form, the CDR3 reads TGTGCCAGCAGTGAAGCGATGGGGGGGAACGGAAACATTCAGTACTTC. This codes for CASSEAMGGNGNIQYF. The chain combines TRBV6-1 with TRBJ2-4; 7 bases fit TRBD2. The germline V gene encodes CDR1 MNHNS and CDR2 SASEGT. With V trimmed by 0 bases and J by 6 bases, 8 bases remained unmatched. There are 16 residues in the CDR3.

J is TRBJ2-5 and V is TRBV5-6, with TRBD1 matching over 9 bases. CDR1 SGHDT and CDR2 YYEEEE come from the germline V gene. The junction had 5 bases not matched to a gene; V was cut back by 4 bases and J by 4 bases. This CDR3 is built from 14 residues. The CDR3 spells CASSTGQGGETQYF. CDR3 DNA: TGTGCCAGCAGCACGGGACAGGGAGGAGAGACCCAGTACTTC. The full variable domain, rest sourced from reference TRBV5-6 and TRBJ2-5, is DAGVTQSPTHLIKTRGQQVTLRCSPKSGHDTVSWYQQALGQGPQFIFQYYEEEERQRGNFPDRFSGHQFPNYSSELNVNALLLGDSALYLCASSTGQGGETQYFGPGTRLLVL.

This chain joins TRBV6-1 and TRBJ1-1; 7 nucleotides agree with TRBD1. The V gene's germline CDR1 is MNHNS and CDR2 SASEGT. J was trimmed by 3 bases and V by 6 bases; bases with no gene match: 4. CDR3 size: 13 residues. The CDR3 sequence: CASRDRVYTEAFF. The CDR3 nucleotides read TGTGCCAGCAGAGACAGGGTTTACACTGAAGCTTTCTTT.

Concerning this clone itself: The same CDR3 can be traced to other DNA sequences in this sample. This sequence joins TRBV5-6 and TRBJ2-2; 13 bases line up with TRBD2. V shed 4 bases, J shed 5 bases, and the junction held 2 bases outside the gene matches. CDR3 size: 15 residues. CDR1 is SGHDT, CDR2 YYEEEE, per germline. The CDR3 sequence: CASSLLAGGTGELFF. The CDR3 nucleotides read TGTGCCAGCAGCCTACTAGCGGGGGGGACCGGGGAGCTGTTTTTT.

The chain carries TRBV5-1 and TRBJ1-5; D gene unclear. The CDR3 length is 15 residues. Deletions cut 0 bases from V and 0 bases from J, with 7 bases between. Germline values: CDR1 SGHRS, CDR2 YFSETQ. The CDR3 spells CASSLDGDSNQPQHF. The CDR3 DNA sequence: TGCGCCAGCAGCTTGGACGGAGATAGCAATCAGCCCCAGCATTTT. Full variable domain (missing parts from reference TRBV5-1 and TRBJ1-5): KAGVTQTPRYLIKTRGQQVTLSCSPISGHRSVSWYQQTPGQGLQFLFEYFSETQRNKGNFPGRFSGRQFSNSRSEMNVSTLELGDSALYLCASSLDGDSNQPQHFGDGTRLSIL.

This chain uses TRBV7-9 with TRBJ2-5; unclear D gene. The V gene lost 5 bases and the J gene lost 2 bases, with 12 bases spanning the gap. CDR3 length: 14 amino acids. From germline, CDR1 is SEHNR and CDR2 FQNEAQ (reference sequence). CDR3 nucleotides: TGTGCCAGCAGCCAAGGGTCCGTACAAGAGACCCAGTACTTC. As protein: CASSQGSVQETQYF.

This chain links TRBV2 with TRBJ1-3; no reliable D call. Germline-derived CDR1 and CDR2 are SNHLY and FYNNEI. CDR3 length: 14 residues. V gave up 6 bases and J gave up 0 bases, with 9 bases separating them. CDR3 nucleotides: TGTGCCAGCAGCCGACCGGTCTCTGGAAACACCATATATTTT. Amino acid sequence: CASSRPVSGNTIYF.

The chain has TRBV4-1 and TRBJ2-4; 8 bases align to TRBD2. This CDR3 is built from 14 residues. CDR1 and CDR2 from the germline V gene are MGHRA and YSYEKL. V gave up 4 bases and J gave up 5 bases; unmatched junction bases: 4. The CDR3 protein is CASSPGLVENIQYF. In DNA form, the CDR3 reads TGCGCCAGCAGCCCGGGACTAGTCGAAAACATTCAGTACTTC.